This TCR beta chain was sequenced for a study of monozygotic twins with cystic fibrosis. Study-wide background: With about 15 PCR cycles, barcoded libraries came from about 3.2 micrograms of fragmented DNA.

Generated by immunoSEQ multiplex PCR, the TCRdb table keeps only in-frame clones and is missing some. The sample has about 9,200 clones, over 99% seen once. Worth noting for this clone: Antigen: not known.

The CDR3 runs to 15 residues. The germline V gene encodes CDR1 MNHEY and CDR2 SVGAGI. The V gene end was trimmed by 6 bases and the J gene end by 3 bases; junction bases not matched to a gene: 8. Points from the study as a whole: Clonality was generally low (median about 0.0097), higher in the most severe patients. J usage was most co-twin-similar in 8 of 16 pairs, V in 13.

The receptor's source is a man younger than 35 with cystic fibrosis. The specimen was blood. The V and J genes are TRBV6-5 and TRBJ2-1; 7 nucleotides agree with TRBD2. CDR3 residues: CASRGDPGGYNEQFF. CDR3 DNA: TGTGCCAGCAGGGGGGACCCGGGGGGCTACAATGAGCAGTTCTTC.